Below are 30 T cell receptor beta chains sequenced from a single sample in a study of tumor-infiltrating lymphocytes in glioblastoma multiforme. Multiple V-beta primers and a C-beta primer amplified TCRB from RNA. MiXCR, applied by TCRdb to the multiplex PCR reads, yields one record per CDR3 protein. This sample has 25,000 to 35,000 distinct CDR3 sequences; more than 55% occur once, and the top ten carry approximately 35%. Sequenced input: brain tumor tissue. The receptors derive from a male donor with glioblastoma.

The chain carries TRBV7-9 and TRBJ1-5; tentative D call: TRBD1 (5 bases). Germline V gene lookup returns CDR1 SEHNR and CDR2 FQNEAQ (reference sequence). The CDR3 is made up of 13 amino acids. Between the trimmed V and J ends, which lost 4 bases and 4 bases, there was a span of 8 bases. CDR3 loop: CASSSTENQPQHF. Written as DNA, the CDR3 is TGTGCCAGCAGCTCGACAGAAAATCAGCCCCAGCATTTT.

This clonotype was detected a few times. This may be a read error, as it is one base from a much larger clone. V and J are TRBV7-9 and TRBJ2-5; 8 bases match TRBD1. The CDR3 sequence is 15 residues long. Germline CDR1 and CDR2: SEHNR and FQNEAQ (reference sequence). This CDR3 reads CASSLAGQGQETQNF. The CDR3 region has the DNA TGTGCCAGCAGCTTAGCAGGACAGGGACAAGAGACCCAGAACTTC.

In the case of this clonotype: A much larger clone lies one base from this, so it may be a read error. V is TRBV7-9 and J is TRBJ2-7; possibly TRBD2 for D (6 bases). The CDR3 has 14 residues. Germline CDR1 is SEHNR and CDR2 is FQNEAQ (reference sequence). CDR3 coding DNA: TGTGACAGCAGCTTAGATGGAGGGAGCTACGAGCAGTACTTC. Residues: CDSSLDGGSYEQYF.

The rearrangement uses TRBV13 and TRBJ1-6, with TRBD1 as a possible D gene (5 bases). Germline CDR1 PRHDT, CDR2 FYEKMQ (reference sequence). V was clipped by 3 bases and J by 9 bases, with 12 bases between them. This CDR3 contains 14 residues. CDR3 region: CASSLRGFSSPLHF. The CDR3 bases are TGTGCCAGCAGCTTGAGGGGTTTCAGTTCACCCCTCCACTTT.

This clonotype has ten or more counts. One end of the junction varies from germline; a read error may be responsible. The rearrangement uses TRBV5-6 and TRBJ2-5, with D possibly TRBD1 on 6 matching bases. Germline values: CDR1 SGHDT, CDR2 YYEEEE. The CDR3 has 14 residues. CDR3 DNA sequence: TGTGCTAGCAGCCCCCGAGGGGGTTCGGAGACCCAGTACTTC. As protein: CASSPRGGSETQYF.

As concerns this clonotype: The germline gene is not matched at one end of the junction; a read error may be the cause. The rearrangement uses TRBV12-3 or TRBV12-4 and TRBJ2-7, with 9 bases fitting TRBD1. The CDR3 spans 16 residues. The CDR3 nucleotides read TGTGCCAGCAGTTTGAACCCGGGACAGGGACGCTACAAGCAGTACTTC. This translates into CASSLNPGQGRYKQYF.

This clonotype is labeled as medium-sized. CDR3 protein: CSVLMEYEQFF. CDR3 DNA: TGCAGCGTTCTGATGGAGTATGAGCAGTTCTTC. The chain is built from TRBV29-1 and TRBJ2-1; D ambiguous. Per the germline V gene, CDR1 is SQVTM and CDR2 is ANQGSEA. Deletions cut 5 bases from V and 8 bases from J, with 10 bases between. The CDR3 runs to 11 residues.

In regard to this clonotype: This may be a read error, as it is one base from a much larger clone. Likely a read error: the CDR3 ends without its conserved phenylalanine or tryptophan. V gene TRBV5-1 combines with J gene TRBJ1-6, with D possibly TRBD1 on 5 matching bases. Trimming cost V 0 bases and J 5 bases, with 9 bases left between them. CDR1 and CDR2 (germline): SGHRS, YFSETQ. This CDR3 comprises 15 residues. The CDR3 DNA follows: TGCGCCAGCAGCTTGGGAACAGGCCATAATTCACCCCTCCACTCT. It encodes CASSLGTGHNSPLHS.

The chain is built from TRBV11-2 and TRBJ1-3; unclear D gene. This CDR3 has 12 residues. Germline CDR1 reads SGHAT; CDR2 reads FQNNGV. Trimming pared 3 bases from V and 3 bases from J, leaving 3 bases between. The CDR3 sequence: CASSLGGNTIYF. In nucleotides, the CDR3 is TGTGCCAGCAGCTTGGGTGGAAACACCATATATTTT.

This clonotype was detected only a few times. A read error may produce the germline difference seen at one junction end. The CDR3 coding sequence is TGTGTCAGCAGCTTAACCAGCGGCCCCACAGATACGCAGTATTTT. This encodes CVSSLTSGPTDTQYF. J is TRBJ2-3 and V is TRBV11-1; D possibly corresponds to TRBD2 (5 bases). This CDR3 contains 15 residues. Germline V CDR1 and CDR2: SGHAT, FQDESV (reference sequence).

Concerning this clonotype itself: The conserved phenylalanine or tryptophan normally closing the CDR3 is absent here, so this likely arose from a read error. The chain carries TRBV20-1 and TRBJ2-1; no clear D. The V end lost 1 base, the J end lost 8 bases, and 12 bases lay between the germline ends. The CDR3 has 13 amino acids. Germline loops: CDR1 DFQATT, CDR2 SNEGSKA (reference sequence). In DNA form, the CDR3 reads TGCAGTGCTAGAGGTGGGCGAGGTGATGAGCAGTTCTCC. Translation: CSARGGRGDEQFS.

As to this clonotype: One end of the junction fails to match germline, which may point to a read error. This rearrangement joins TRBV12-3 or TRBV12-4 to TRBJ2-3; D may be TRBD1 or TRBD2 (5 bases each). CDR3 size: 14 residues. Here the CDR3 reads CASAARGSTDTHYF. Here the CDR3 DNA reads TGTGCCAGCGCGGCGAGGGGTAGCACAGATACGCACTATTTT.

The rearrangement uses TRBV4-1 and TRBJ1-1; a possible D gene is TRBD1 (5 bases). Per the germline V gene, CDR1 is MGHRA and CDR2 is YSYEKL. This CDR3 comprises 16 residues. DNA for the CDR3: TGCGCTAGCTACCAAGATCGCTACAGGCAGAACACTGAAGCTTTCTTT. It is translated as CASYQDRYRQNTEAFF.

The CDR3 is CASSHRSGQDGANVLTF. CDR3 coding DNA: TGTGCCAGCAGCCATCGATCTGGTCAGGATGGGGCCAACGTCCTGACTTTC. This chain uses TRBV11-1 with TRBJ2-6; D gene unclear. In germline, CDR1 is SGHAT, CDR2 FQDESV (reference sequence). CDR3 length: 17 amino acids. The V and J ends lost 5 bases and 3 bases respectively, with 17 bases between them.

On this clonotype: An end of the junction differs from the germline gene, which may be a read error. The J gene is TRBJ2-3, the V gene TRBV6-6; 14 bases line up with TRBD2. The V gene's germline CDR1 is MNHNY and CDR2 SVGAGI (reference sequence). This CDR3 spans 17 amino acids. CDR3 coding DNA: TGTGCCAGCAGAAGACTAGCGGGAGGGGAGGGAACAGATACGAAGTATTTT. The encoded protein is CASRRLAGGEGTDTKYF.

As regards this clonotype: The germline gene is not matched at one end of the junction; a read error may be the cause. The chain has TRBV10-2 and TRBJ2-7; a weak D match, TRBD2 (5 bases). The CDR3 has 14 residues. Germline V CDR1 and CDR2: WSHSY, SAAADI. The CDR3 region is CASGVLEAAYERYF. CDR3 coding DNA: TGCGCCAGCGGGGTTCTGGAAGCGGCGTACGAGCGGTACTTC.

This chain connects TRBV5-1 to TRBJ1-6, with TRBD1 matching 11 bases. Germline V gene data show CDR1 as SGHRS and CDR2 as YFSETQ. The V segment lost 4 bases and the J segment 10 bases; nucleotides outside the gene matches: 7. This CDR3 is 15 amino acids long. This chain's CDR3 is CASSQGTGGGSPLHF. CDR3 bases: TGCGCCAGCAGCCAGGGGACAGGGGGAGGATCACCCCTCCACTTT.

The chain carries TRBV28 and TRBJ2-3; D is possibly TRBD1 (5 bases). The CDR3 consists of 15 residues. CDR1 MDHEN and CDR2 SYDVKM come from the germline V gene. Trimming took 5 bases from V and 2 from J, leaving 14 bases between them. The CDR3 protein is CASSRTLGDTDTQYF. In DNA, the CDR3 is TGTGCCAGCAGTAGGACACTTGGGGACACAGATACGCAGTATTTT.

The chain carries TRBV20-1 and TRBJ2-3; D call uncertain. The J call may be wrong; the DNA end is better matched by TRBJ1-5. Germline V CDR1 and CDR2: DFQATT, SNEGSKA (reference sequence). The CDR3 contains 15 residues. The CDR3 bases are TGCAGTGCTAGAGAGCTAGCGGGAGTGGTGGGTACGCAGCATTTT. It yields the protein CSARELAGVVGTQHF.

This clonotype was counted between two and nine times. A single base separates this from a much larger clone, so it may be a read error. The genes are TRBV6-6 and TRBJ2-7; D is possibly TRBD2 (5 bases). Trimming cost V 1 base and J 3 bases, with 16 bases left between them. Germline V gene data show CDR1 as MNHNY and CDR2 as SVGAGI (reference sequence). The CDR3 is made up of 16 amino acids. The chain's CDR3 is CASSYLTTGSVYEQYF. The CDR3 nucleotides read TGTGCCAGCAGTTACTTGACGACGGGGTCGGTCTACGAGCAGTACTTC.

This clonotype was seen more than once but under ten times. The chain carries TRBV20-1 and TRBJ1-5, with D possibly matching TRBD1 (6 bases). V gave up 0 bases and J gave up 12 bases, with 18 bases separating them. The CDR3 has 14 amino acids. Germline V CDR1 and CDR2: DFQATT, SNEGSKA (reference sequence). The CDR3 sequence: CSAREGTGREHQHF. The CDR3 DNA is TGCAGTGCTAGAGAAGGTACAGGGCGCGAGCACCAGCATTTT.

On this clonotype itself: At one of its ends the junction is not consistent with the germline gene, which may arise from a read error. The chain uses TRBV29-1 and TRBJ2-1; 7 nucleotides agree with TRBD1. Germline V CDR1 and CDR2: SQVTM, ANQGSEA. The CDR3 totals 17 residues. The DNA of the CDR3 is TGTAGCGCCCGATTGGGACAGAATCCCAATTATCGCAATGAGCAGTTCTTC. Protein product: CSARLGQNPNYRNEQFF.

This clonotype was detected a few times. A read error may be the cause here, since a much bigger clone is one base away. This sequence joins TRBV6-5 and TRBJ2-1; D might be TRBD2 (5 bases). From germline, CDR1 is MNHEY and CDR2 SVGAGI. The CDR3 totals 15 residues. CDR3 DNA sequence: TGTGCCGGCAGCAACGGCCGGGAAGGAGCCACTGAGCAGTTCTTC. It is translated as CAGSNGREGATEQFF.

This clonotype was counted at least ten times. This chain connects TRBV4-1 to TRBJ2-5; D might be TRBD2 (6 bases). From germline, CDR1 is MGHRA and CDR2 YSYEKL. The CDR3 runs 16 residues. V lost 0 bases to trimming and J lost 5 bases, with 16 bases between them. CDR3 DNA: TGCGCCAGCAGCCAAGAGGAGACTAGGGCATTGGAGACCCAGTACTTC. Protein: CASSQEETRALETQYF.

This clonotype has a handful of counts. One junction end disagrees with the germline gene, perhaps due to a read error. The chain employs TRBV6-1 and TRBJ2-1; weak D call: TRBD2 (5 bases). Looked up from germline, CDR1 is MNHNS and CDR2 is SASEGT. The CDR3 contains 15 residues. Written as DNA, the CDR3 is TGTGCCAGCACCCGAGCGGTTGGCCCCTACAATAAGCAGTTCTTC. Protein sequence: CASTRAVGPYNKQFF.

This clonotype was observed a handful of times. The chain recombines TRBV6-2 or TRBV6-3 with TRBJ2-1, with 8 bases aligning to TRBD1. Per germline, CDR1 MNHEY and CDR2 SVGEGT. Trimming removed 0 bases from V and 6 bases from J; junction bases left unmatched: 4. This CDR3 spans 15 amino acids. This CDR3 is CASSYSGQGGNEQFF. In DNA form, the CDR3 reads TGTGCCAGCAGTTACTCAGGACAGGGTGGCAATGAGCAGTTCTTC.

Of note for this clonotype: Sequence at one end of the junction differs from germline and may be a read error. The chain recombines TRBV20-1 with TRBJ2-7; tentative D call: TRBD2 (6 bases). CDR1 is DFQATT and CDR2 is SNEGSKA in the germline V gene (reference sequence). This CDR3 region has 14 residues. The DNA for the CDR3 is TGCAGTGCTCCGCAGGCGGGGAAACCCTACGGGCAGTACTTC. Translated, it gives CSAPQAGKPYGQYF.

About this clonotype: This CDR3 fails to terminate in the conserved phenylalanine or tryptophan, so it likely reflects a read error. Because the CDR3's place on the DNA is in doubt, the DNA is left out and the CDR3 is given as listed by TCRdb. This chain links TRBV10-3 with TRBJ2-2. Termini included, the CDR3 measures 10 amino acids. Germline V gives CDR1 ENHRY, CDR2 SYGVKD. CDR3 sequence reads: CAVLAGELFS.

This clonotype was seen many times. A junction end diverges from the germline sequence, so it may reflect a read error. The gene calls are TRBV4-1 and TRBJ1-5, with TRBD1 identical over 7 bases. The germline CDR1 and CDR2 sequences are MGHRA and YSYEKL. The CDR3 sequence is 18 residues long. The DNA of the CDR3 is TGCGCCAGCAGCCCCACCGGTTCTCCAGGGGGTAGCCATCAGCCCCAGCATTTT. Translating gives CASSPTGSPGGSHQPQHF.

This clonotype was counted at least ten times. V usage is TRBV6-1 and J usage is TRBJ1-2; no clear D. V dropped 6 bases and J dropped 7 bases, with 9 bases sitting between them. Germline V lookup: CDR1 MNHNS, CDR2 SASEGT. The CDR3 consists of 11 residues. The DNA for the CDR3 is TGTGCCAGCAGGGCCGTGGGTGGCTACACCTTC. Translation gives CASRAVGGYTF.